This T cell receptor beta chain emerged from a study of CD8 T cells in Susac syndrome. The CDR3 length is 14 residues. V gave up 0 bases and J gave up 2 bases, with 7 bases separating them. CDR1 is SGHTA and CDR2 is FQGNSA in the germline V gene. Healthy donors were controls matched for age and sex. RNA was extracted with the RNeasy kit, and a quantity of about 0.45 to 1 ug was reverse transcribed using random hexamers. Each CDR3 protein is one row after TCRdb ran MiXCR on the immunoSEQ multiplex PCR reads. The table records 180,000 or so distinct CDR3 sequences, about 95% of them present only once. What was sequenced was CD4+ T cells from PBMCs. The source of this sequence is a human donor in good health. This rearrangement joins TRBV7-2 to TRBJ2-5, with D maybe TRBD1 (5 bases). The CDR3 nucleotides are TGTGCCAGCAGCTTAGCCCAGGGACAAGAGACCCAGTACTTC. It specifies CASSLAQGQETQYF.